Below, one T cell receptor beta chain is given with its context. Its antigen is unknown. The input lacks base qualities; no much larger clone sits a single base away. The CDR1 and CDR2 encoded by the germline V gene are SGDLS and YYNGEE. Relative to germline, V is 0 bases shorter and J is 4 bases shorter, with 8 bases between their ends. The CDR3 goes from the cysteine to the phenylalanine over 14 residues. Only CDR3 DNA is held: 42 bases, read in frame from base 1. Libraries came from the immunoSEQ multiplex PCR assay. A mixture of 60 forward primers for TCR Vbeta segments and 13 reverse primers for TCR Jbeta segments was used in the multiplex PCR. A multiplex PCR assay on genomic DNA amplified the CDR3 region of rearranged TCR beta genes. On the Illumina HiSeq System, the amplified TCR beta libraries were sequenced as 87-base-pair reads. In the source study's methods: Across the 670 or so repertoires, a later analysis counted approximately 83 million unique TCR beta chains, some 11 million of which were shared by at least two donors. Raw reads were error-corrected and collapsed into unique sequences with a nearest-neighbor algorithm that merged closely related sequences to remove PCR and sequencing errors. To assign V, D and J gene segments, CDR3 sequences were aligned to IMGT reference sequences. For a sequence to be retained, at least a six-nucleotide match to both a V gene segment and a J gene segment was required. A rearrangement was called productive if the CDR3 had no stop codons and remained in frame with V and J, and every other rearrangement was called non-productive. CDR3 was defined by IMGT convention, running from the second conserved V-encoded cysteine to the conserved J-encoded phenylalanine. Sequences without an unambiguous match to a single V gene segment were excluded from the earlier analysis of a few hundred of the donors. In an earlier analysis of approximately 590 of the donors, V segments were called functional above 56.7% productive rearrangements and were called segregating when the between-donor standard deviation exceeded 5%. A statistical classification framework was built for diagnosing cytomegalovirus status from the catalog of TCR beta chain sequences. V and J gene assignment, in a later analysis, came from comparing TCR nucleotide sequences with IMGT/GENE-DB human TR gene sequences. Using the TCRdist pipeline, a later analysis assigned CDR3 sequences along with most-parsimonious VDJ recombination scenarios. In a later analysis, each TCR beta chain was defined by its CDR3 amino acid sequence together with its V-gene family, and reads without a unique V-gene family were excluded. To address suspected cross-contamination and a sequencing artifact, a later analysis removed some 620 highly shared, low-generation-probability nucleotide sequences. A later analysis calculated a clonal expansion index for each public chain from normalized within-repertoire ranks of inferred template counts. In a later analysis, generation probabilities were computed with a VDJ recombination model fitted to out-of-frame rearrangements, and the resulting probabilities were checked against IGoR. Hypergeometric tests were used in a later analysis to score TCR-TCR, TCR-HLA and TCR-CMV co-occurrence, with a repertoire-size bias correction applied to the TCR pairs. False discovery rates were estimated in a later analysis by permuting HLA or CMV assignments 20 times. In a later analysis, co-occurring TCRs were grouped using DBSCAN, with TCRdist sequence similarity added in when clustering inside HLA-allele-positive subsets. Repertoires with fewer than 30,000 or more than 120,000 public chains, plus five repertoires with anomalous nucleotide sharing, were excluded from co-occurrence clustering. Entries here come from immuneACCESS through TCRdb and include only in-frame sequences with V and J called. Some clones fail to appear in such tables; in the studies checked, an unresolved V gene covers under half of the shortfall, and the cause of the remainder is unknown. The V and J calls and clone size come from that table; D and trimming were worked out from the DNA. Across this sample there are roughly 170,000 clones, with 80% seen only once. The ten most abundant clones make up around 7% of the sample.

This entry is derived from a study of cytomegalovirus exposure and HLA in healthy donors (dated by TCRdb to 2015 to 2018). Context from the whole study: An earlier analysis of some 600 of the donors reported approximately 300 Gb of sequence data and about 120 million unique TCR beta sequences obtained from about 200 million T cells. In the later analysis, no new phenotypic data were used to find candidate immune exposures; instead, reliance was placed on TCR beta sequences and their occurrence across donors. Among under 450 genotyped donors of the cohort, an average of 235,054 unique TCR beta nucleotide sequences were sequenced per donor, roughly 20% of them non-productive. Besides the first cohort of around 670 subjects, a separate validation cohort made up of 95 to 150 different subjects was used. The study aimed to test whether signatures of past pathogen exposure could be identified by cataloging public T cell receptors. Both class I and class II loci were covered by HLA typing, at four-digit resolution. Using immunosequencing, the study profiled T cell repertoires from fewer than 850 subjects and related those repertoires to cytomegalovirus serostatus. In a later analysis, previously published TCR beta repertoires from hundreds of donors were re-analyzed and high-resolution HLA genotyping was added so that TCR occurrence patterns could be studied. Donor age, sex, ethnicity and CMV serostatus were compiled alongside the repertoire data. A later genetic analysis took genome-wide SNP genotypes for about 55% of the roughly 700 donors and used that subset as a discovery cohort. Of the roughly 390 genotyped donors, approximately 80% fell in the genetic ancestry cluster associated with self-reported Caucasian donors. Five DR-DQ haplotypes were treated as single units for association and clustering because of strong linkage in the cohort. Every discovery cohort repertoire had been produced on one sequencing platform. High-throughput TCR immunosequencing, statistical association of individual TCRs with disease status, and machine learning were combined to predict cytomegalovirus infection status. An earlier analysis of 500 to 650 of the donors applied high-throughput TCR beta sequencing to assess whether each TCR beta V gene segment acted as functional or pseudogenic. Typing coverage differed by locus: A, B, C, DRB1 and DQB1 were typed in about 620-630 donors, DQA1 in about 500, DPA1 in around 580, and DPB1 in just under 480. An early release that covered fewer than 800 HLA-typed donors contained 250 to 350 gigabases of sequencing data and tens of millions of unique TCR sequences.

The investigation overall reported the following: When HLA alleles, especially DR and DQ, strongly co-occurred, TCR associations were difficult to assign to individual alleles. A group of highly shared sequence variants was considered likely to be a technical artifact of the sequencing pipeline. HLA typing was unavailable for some donors at each locus, so association tests used only the typed subset. A further reported finding was that TCR beta sequences accurately predicted the HLA-A and HLA-B alleles for most subjects in the first cohort. In a later analysis, TCR association rates were found to vary across HLA loci, with the most associated TCRs seen for DRB1 alleles and the fewest for HLA-C alleles. While some public TCRs were present in many individuals, most TCR sequences turned up only very rarely across donors. Only TCR beta chains were sequenced in this cohort, and the absence of alpha or paired-chain data limited detectable features. Compared with equally common non-associated chains, HLA-associated TCR beta chains in a later analysis were more clonally expanded and had lower generation probabilities. The earlier analysis of almost 600 of the donors excluded around 17 rarely observed V segments, including chromosome 9 orphons, because counts were too low. The authors suggested that the approach could potentially be generalized to other disease states and immunological phenotypes. In an earlier analysis of approximately 590 of the donors, most TCR beta V segments appeared in productive rearrangements about 90% or about 30% of the time, broadly matching IMGT annotations. In both the original and validation cohorts, the classifier was reported to diagnose cytomegalovirus status with high specificity and sensitivity. Most CMV-associated TCR beta chains appeared to be HLA-restricted in a later analysis, and the HLA associations seemed to be driven largely by CMV exposure. A few of the identified cytomegalovirus-associated TCR beta chains were confirmed in vitro to be specific for cytomegalovirus antigens. At a false discovery rate of 0.05, a later analysis linked around 17,000 TCR beta sequences to specific HLA alleles. Sequencing depth was assumed to be roughly uniform across donors in the presence/absence analyses, though that assumption may not hold. A later analysis reported that several top co-occurrence clusters appeared linked to parvovirus B19, influenza, CMV and Epstein-Barr virus. CMV serostatus was the only immune exposure information available for the cohort. The study gave a list of 150 to 200 TCR beta chains associated with cytomegalovirus. Linkage disequilibrium might explain the correlated functional status among segregating V segments, but an unknown experimental factor could not be excluded. A later genetic analysis reported fewer N-insertions in productive TCRs among donors in an Asian-associated ancestry cluster than the approximately 700-donor mean. The 87-base-pair reads could not distinguish some IMGT-functional V segments, including TRBV6-2 and TRBV6-3, so those segments were excluded. A later genetic analysis associated a missense DCLRE1C variant with V-gene and J-gene trimming of TCR beta chains, and an independent cohort replicated the association.

The cohort consisted of 600 to 700 healthy bone marrow donors. At the time of sampling, all cohort members were nominally healthy, though unrecorded immune exposures were likely present. The donor was CMV seropositive and belonged to the group of 250 to 300 seropositive cohort members. A peripheral blood sample was collected from each donor, and TCR beta sequencing was performed on peripheral blood mononuclear cells. Genomic DNA was extracted from the blood cell samples with the Qiagen DNeasy Blood Extraction Kit. Source material: PBMCs. The chain links TRBV9 with TRBJ2-1; no D segment can be confidently identified. The sequence was collected from a man aged 30-40 years in good health and CMV-seropositive. The sequenced DNA is TGTGCCAGCAGCGTAGCGCCCAGGTACAATGAGCAGTTCTTC. It translates to CASSVAPRYNEQFF.